Listed here are 25 T cell receptor beta chains from one sample, sequenced in a study of blood T cell repertoires in COVID-19. Here immunoSEQ multiplex PCR was the method, and the copy in TCRdb shows in-frame clones only, minus some. The sample gives approximately 290,000 clones, 80% to 90% of which show up once; 3.5% to 5.5% is in the top ten. The sequencing sample was made of PBMCs or T cells enriched from blood (not recorded which). The receptors come from a woman aged 30 to 39 who had recovered from COVID-19.

The chain combines TRBV5-4 with TRBJ2-3; the match to TRBD2 covers 7 bases. Germline CDR1 and CDR2: SGHNT and YYREEE (reference sequence). This CDR3 is 16 amino acids long. With V trimmed by 6 bases and J by 0 bases, 10 bases remained unmatched. The CDR3 protein is CASTLSGATSTDTQYF. As DNA, the CDR3 is TGTGCCAGCACCCTAAGCGGGGCAACTAGCACAGATACGCAGTATTTT.

V gene TRBV7-8 combines with J gene TRBJ1-1; 8 positions agree with TRBD1. V was pared by 8 bases and J by 3 bases, with 8 bases of the junction left unmatched. CDR3 length: 14 amino acids. Looked up from germline, CDR1 is SGHVS and CDR2 is FQNEAQ. CDR3 in amino acids: CASGKQGVDTEAFF. The CDR3 DNA reads as TGTGCCAGCGGGAAACAGGGGGTTGACACTGAAGCTTTCTTT.

This sequence joins TRBV7-8 and TRBJ2-2, with a possible D match to TRBD1 (7 bases). Trimming shortened V by 1 base and J by 2 bases, and 14 bases separated the two germline ends. CDR3 length: 17 residues. Looked up from germline, CDR1 is SGHVS and CDR2 is FQNEAQ. CDR3: CASSLVRQGLNTGELFF. The CDR3 nucleotides read TGTGCCAGCAGCTTAGTAAGACAGGGACTCAACACCGGGGAGCTGTTTTTT.

CDR3 bases: TGCGCCAGCAGCCAAGGTCGACAGGGTAAGGATGGCTACACCTTC. Its protein product is CASSQGRQGKDGYTF. V gene TRBV4-1 combines with J gene TRBJ1-2; TRBD1 aligns across 7 bases. Germline CDR1 MGHRA, CDR2 YSYEKL. The junction had 8 bases not matched to a gene; V was cut back by 1 base and J by 6 bases. The CDR3 sequence is 15 residues long.

The chain uses TRBV19 and TRBJ2-5; a weak D match, TRBD1 (6 bases). Germline CDR1 and CDR2: LNHDA and SQIVND (reference sequence). This CDR3 contains 15 residues. Trimming left V 5 bases short and J 4 bases short, with 17 bases between. The CDR3 loop reads CASSLRQGLVETQYF. CDR3 bases: TGTGCCAGTAGTTTAAGGCAGGGGTTGGTAGAGACCCAGTACTTC.

The chain couples TRBV3-1 (or the pseudogene TRBV3-2) to TRBJ1-1; D gene uncertain. V lost 0 bases, J lost 11 bases, and 16 bases lay in between. The CDR3 loop spans 14 amino acids. The germline CDR1 and CDR2 sequences are LGHDT and YNNKEL (reference sequence). This chain's CDR3 is CASSQEGLGGWAFF. Here the CDR3 DNA reads TGTGCCAGCAGCCAAGAGGGTCTAGGAGGATGGGCTTTCTTT.

This rearrangement joins TRBV7-9 to TRBJ2-5, with D possibly being TRBD2 (5 bases). CDR3 length: 12 residues. CDR1 and CDR2 from the germline V gene are SEHNR and FQNEAQ (reference sequence). Trimming left V 3 bases short and J 5 bases short, with 7 bases between. DNA for the CDR3: TGTGCCAGCAGCTTCTGGAGGGAGACCCAGTACTTC. It encodes CASSFWRETQYF.

The chain uses TRBV6-1 and TRBJ1-2; TRBD1 aligns across 9 bases. V lost 2 bases to trimming and J lost 7 bases; unmatched junction nucleotides: 14. Looked up from germline, CDR1 is MNHNS and CDR2 is SASEGT. The CDR3 totals 17 residues. CDR3 DNA sequence: TGTGCCAGCAGTGAACGGGGACAGGGAGCTCTACCCAGTGGCTACACCTTC. This sequence encodes CASSERGQGALPSGYTF.

DNA for the CDR3: TGTGCCAGCAGCTTGCCTGGACTAGCGGGGGATACGCAGTATTTT. Protein sequence: CASSLPGLAGDTQYF. The chain has TRBV5-6 and TRBJ2-3; TRBD2 agrees at 12 bases. Germline V gene data show CDR1 as SGHDT and CDR2 as YYEEEE. V shed 1 base and J 6 bases; nucleotides not matched to a gene: 3. The CDR3 runs to 15 residues.

The chain carries TRBV10-2 and TRBJ2-5; no firm D call. The CDR3 runs 12 residues. Looked up from germline, CDR1 is WSHSY and CDR2 is SAAADI. Trimming took off 7 bases at V and 5 bases at J, with 11 bases between the two ends. The DNA for the CDR3 is TGCGCCAGCACGCAGGTTTTGGAGACCCAGTACTTC. Its translation: CASTQVLETQYF.

This clone was seen a few times. The V call is TRBV5-1, the J call TRBJ2-7, with D maybe TRBD1 (5 bases). Per germline, CDR1 SGHRS and CDR2 YFSETQ. Trimming pared 0 bases from V and 3 bases from J, leaving 13 bases between. This CDR3 region has 15 residues. This CDR3 reads CASSLVLQADYEQYF. In DNA form, the CDR3 reads TGCGCCAGCAGCTTGGTGTTACAGGCCGACTACGAGCAGTACTTC. The full variable domain, completed using reference TRBV5-1 and TRBJ2-7, is KAGVTQTPRYLIKTRGQQVTLSCSPISGHRSVSWYQQTPGQGLQFLFEYFSETQRNKGNFPGRFSGRQFSNSRSEMNVSTLELGDSALYLCASSLVLQADYEQYFGPGTRLTVT.

This clone has a single count. The rearrangement joins TRBV25-1 to TRBJ2-7, with TRBD1 matching over 11 bases. V dropped 6 bases and J dropped 5; count of bases not matched to a gene: 6. In germline, CDR1 is MGHDK, CDR2 SYGVNS. The CDR3 has 14 amino acids. The CDR3 nucleotides are TGTGCCAGCAGGAGGACAGGGGGCGGCCACGAGCAGTACTTC. Amino acids: CASRRTGGGHEQYF.

The V gene is TRBV29-1, the J gene TRBJ2-1; no definite D call. The CDR3 covers 11 residues. Trimming cost V 4 bases and J 9 bases, with 10 bases left between them. Germline values: CDR1 SQVTM, CDR2 ANQGSEA. The CDR3 region is CSVVFPGEQFF. Here the CDR3 DNA reads TGCAGCGTTGTTTTTCCCGGTGAGCAGTTCTTC.

This clone was picked up a small number of times. The chain has TRBV7-9 and TRBJ2-7; 7 positions match TRBD1. The CDR3 contains 13 residues. Per the germline V gene, CDR1 is SEHNR and CDR2 is FQNEAQ (reference sequence). V was clipped by 7 bases and J by 5 bases; unmatched bases: 8. The CDR3 sequence: CASTRGGRDEQYF. As DNA, the CDR3 is TGTGCCAGCACCCGAGGGGGCCGGGACGAGCAGTACTTC.

The chain uses TRBV10-3 and TRBJ1-2; 7 bases align to TRBD1. The germline CDR1 and CDR2 sequences are ENHRY and SYGVKD. This CDR3 contains 15 residues. Trimming removed 4 bases from V and 2 bases from J; junction bases left unmatched: 7. The CDR3 sequence is CAISGGPGQNYGYTF. CDR3 nucleotide sequence: TGTGCCATCAGTGGGGGTCCGGGACAGAACTATGGCTACACCTTC.

The chain carries TRBV29-1 and TRBJ2-7; 7 bases fit TRBD1. CDR1 and CDR2 from the germline V gene are SQVTM and ANQGSEA. With 4 bases clipped from V and 0 bases from J, the junction kept 6 bases outside the gene matches. The CDR3 totals 14 residues. The CDR3 sequence is CSVGTGVGSYEQYF. CDR3 nucleotides: TGCAGCGTTGGTACAGGGGTGGGCTCCTACGAGCAGTACTTC.

V is TRBV29-1 and J is TRBJ1-2; D remains unclear. CDR1 is SQVTM and CDR2 is ANQGSEA in the germline V gene. This CDR3 spans 12 amino acids. V shed 4 bases and J shed 4 bases, with 10 bases lying between them. CDR3 protein: CSVVLAAYGYTF. The CDR3 coding sequence is TGCAGCGTTGTCCTGGCGGCCTATGGCTACACCTTC.

V gene TRBV18 combines with J gene TRBJ1-1; D is ambiguous. CDR3 length: 15 amino acids. Germline V gene sequence: CDR1 KGHSH, CDR2 LQKENI. Trimming left V 1 base short and J 5 bases short, with 14 bases between. CDR3 DNA sequence: TGTGCCAGCTCACCACGGGAGAGGGAGGGAACTGAAGCTTTCTTT. Amino acid sequence: CASSPREREGTEAFF.

The CDR3 is CASSLKLEGSPLHF. The CDR3 nucleotides are TGTGCCAGCAGCTTAAAGCTGGAGGGTTCACCCCTCCACTTT. The chain carries TRBV5-4 and TRBJ1-6; D is unclear. The germline V gene encodes CDR1 SGHNT and CDR2 YYREEE (reference sequence). This CDR3 has 14 residues. Trimming took off 2 bases at V and 9 bases at J, with 12 bases between the two ends.

J is TRBJ2-7 and V is TRBV20-1; possibly TRBD1 for D (6 bases). Germline CDR1 is DFQATT and CDR2 is SNEGSKA (reference sequence). V was clipped by 7 bases and J by 3 bases, with 10 bases between them. This CDR3 is 11 amino acids long. CDR3 coding DNA: TGCAGTGGATCGGACAGCTACGAGCAGTACTTC. It codes for CSGSDSYEQYF.

The chain links TRBV28 to TRBJ2-7; 8 bases are shared with TRBD1. The ends lost 6 bases at V and 2 bases at J; junction bases unmatched: 15. The CDR3 is 17 residues long. Germline CDR1 reads MDHEN; CDR2 reads SYDVKM. CDR3 DNA sequence: TGTGCCAGCAGCCTCCCAGGGGGCTCCCGCCCTGCCTACGAGCAGTACTTC. Residues: CASSLPGGSRPAYEQYF.

The V call is TRBV12-5, the J call TRBJ1-2; TRBD1 agrees at 7 bases. Germline CDR1 reads LGHNT; CDR2 reads FRNRAP. This CDR3 contains 16 residues. The junction had 11 bases not matched to a gene; V was cut back by 2 bases and J by 5 bases. The CDR3 DNA is TGTGCTAGTGGTTTGTTTGTGGGACAGACATTGTATGGCTACACCTTC. Its translation: CASGLFVGQTLYGYTF.

The chain employs TRBV2 and TRBJ2-1; 8 nucleotides align to TRBD2. The V and J ends lost 3 bases and 4 bases, in that order; junction bases with no gene match: 8. This CDR3 spans 16 amino acids. In germline, CDR1 is SNHLY, CDR2 FYNNEI. This chain's CDR3 is CASSDPGASGYNEQFF. CDR3 nucleotide sequence: TGTGCCAGCAGTGATCCCGGGGCTAGCGGGTACAATGAGCAGTTCTTC. Combining the CDR3 with reference TRBV2 and TRBJ2-1 gives the whole variable domain EPEVTQTPSHQVTQMGQEVILRCVPISNHLYFYWYRQILGQKVEFLVSFYNNEISEKSEIFDDQFSVERPDGSNFTLKIRSTKLEDSAMYFCASSDPGASGYNEQFFGPGTRLTVL.

The rearrangement uses TRBV25-1 and TRBJ2-2; D is unresolved. This CDR3 is built from 16 residues. Germline CDR1 reads MGHDK; CDR2 reads SYGVNS. V was shortened by 5 bases and J by 1 base, with 14 bases between the two germline ends. CDR3 amino acids: CASSLNVAVNTGELFF. CDR3 coding DNA: TGTGCCAGCAGTTTGAATGTGGCGGTGAACACCGGGGAGCTGTTTTTT.

The rearrangement links TRBV9 to TRBJ1-1; 8 bases are a match to TRBD1. CDR1 is SGDLS and CDR2 is YYNGEE in the germline V gene. This CDR3 is 14 amino acids long. The V segment lost 4 bases and the J segment 3 bases; nucleotides outside the gene matches: 5. As DNA, the CDR3 is TGTGCCAGCAGCTTTTCGACAGGGGACACTGAAGCTTTCTTT. Translation: CASSFSTGDTEAFF.